Below, one T cell receptor (beta chain) is given with its context. These data are taken from a study of blood T cell repertoires in COVID-19. About the study: The origin of the acute and convalescent COVID-19 samples was the United States, Italy and Spain.

Which cohort a participant joined came from the clinical history participants gave. Recovered status applied to Cohort 3 donors who had two consecutive negative PCRs. It also applied to those with clearance or with symptom resolution. Germline V gene data show CDR1 as ENHRY and CDR2 as SYGVKD. Germline trimming cut 3 bases from V and 5 bases from J; bases unmatched to any gene: 5. The CDR3 has 15 amino acids. Original data processing: Reference gene primers were amplified, and this amplification served to estimate nucleated cell counts. The repertoire was sequenced with immunoSEQ multiplex PCR; TCRdb's copy has only in-frame clones and lacks some. The V and J calls and the clone size are those of that table, but D and trimming were determined from the DNA. The sample has almost 400,000 clones; about nine tenths are singletons.

This chain connects TRBV10-3 to TRBJ1-4; 8 bases are shared with TRBD1. Sequenced sample: PBMCs or T cells enriched from blood (not recorded which). The source is a woman under 40 who had recovered from COVID-19. The CDR3 protein is CAISDSGQENEKLFF. CDR3 bases: TGTGCCATCAGTGACTCGGGACAGGAAAATGAAAAACTGTTTTTT.